Below, 14 T cell receptor beta chains from the same sample are listed, as sequenced in a study of blood T cell repertoires in COVID-19. Libraries were prepared by immunoSEQ multiplex PCR; TCRdb keeps only in-frame clonotypes and omits some of them. The data show about 240,000 clones, roughly 91% seen once. The specimen was peripheral blood. The receptors were sampled from a man between 25 and 39 years old with COVID-19, enrolled during active disease.

This sequence joins TRBV5-1 and TRBJ2-7; 7 positions match TRBD1. Germline values: CDR1 SGHRS, CDR2 YFSETQ. The CDR3 extends over 15 amino acids. J lost 0 bases, V lost 0 bases, and 3 bases had no gene match. Here the CDR3 DNA reads TGCGCCAGCAGCTTGGCCGGGACAGACTCCTACGAGCAGTACTTC. This gives the protein CASSLAGTDSYEQYF.

This clone was recorded only once. This rearrangement joins TRBV7-2 to TRBJ2-3, with a weak D call TRBD1 (6 bases). CDR1 and CDR2 (germline): SGHTA, FQGNSA. CDR3 size: 15 residues. V was shortened by 11 bases and J by 0 bases, with 18 bases between the two germline ends. The CDR3, as DNA: TGTGCCGCCAGGGGTCTAGCTAGTAGCACAGATACGCAGTATTTT. Translated, it gives CAARGLASSTDTQYF.

V gene TRBV4-1 combines with J gene TRBJ2-3, with 11 bases matching TRBD2. CDR3 length: 16 amino acids. Germline V gives CDR1 MGHRA, CDR2 YSYEKL. Unmatched junction bases numbered 7, after V lost 0 bases and J lost 8 bases. The CDR3 here is CASSQEDSGGAGTQYF. The CDR3 DNA follows: TGCGCCAGCAGCCAAGAAGATAGCGGGGGGGCGGGTACGCAGTATTTT.

The rearrangement links TRBV9 to TRBJ2-2; D might be TRBD2 (5 bases). The CDR3 runs to 16 residues. V lost 4 bases, J lost 0 bases, and 13 bases lay in between. CDR1 and CDR2 (germline): SGDLS, YYNGEE. The chain's CDR3 is CASSPRLNPNTGELFF. In DNA, the CDR3 is TGTGCCAGCAGCCCCCGACTAAACCCGAACACCGGGGAGCTGTTTTTT.

The chain recombines TRBV5-1 with TRBJ2-1; 9 positions agree with TRBD2. The CDR3 has 15 residues. The J segment lost 8 bases and the V segment lost 2 bases, leaving 8 bases of the junction unmatched. Germline V gene data show CDR1 as SGHRS and CDR2 as YFSETQ. This chain's CDR3 is CASSFTGSGGHEQFF. CDR3 DNA sequence: TGCGCCAGCAGCTTTACGGGGAGCGGGGGGCATGAGCAGTTCTTC.

The rearrangement joins TRBV3-1 (or the pseudogene TRBV3-2) to TRBJ1-5; D is perhaps TRBD1 (6 bases). With 2 bases removed from V and 0 bases from J, the gap between germline ends came to 11 bases. Looked up from germline, CDR1 is LGHDT and CDR2 is YNNKEL (reference sequence). The CDR3 contains 16 residues. CDR3 loop: CASSQSGGGSNQPQHF. Written as DNA, the CDR3 is TGTGCCAGCAGCCAATCTGGGGGCGGTAGCAATCAGCCCCAGCATTTT.

This chain links TRBV5-1 with TRBJ2-3; D gene ambiguous. Germline CDR1 reads SGHRS; CDR2 reads YFSETQ. Trimming shortened V by 3 bases and J by 5 bases, and 7 bases separated the two germline ends. The CDR3 is made up of 12 amino acids. The CDR3 protein is CASSSHIDTQYF. In nucleotides, the CDR3 is TGCGCCAGCAGCTCACATATAGATACGCAGTATTTT.

The chain uses TRBV2 and TRBJ2-1; D is undetermined. The CDR3 loop spans 15 amino acids. Germline V CDR1 and CDR2: SNHLY, FYNNEI. Between the trimmed V and J ends, which lost 0 bases and 6 bases, there was a span of 12 bases. CDR3 residues: CASSEAAALANEQFF. The CDR3 nucleotides read TGTGCCAGCAGTGAAGCGGCGGCTTTAGCCAATGAGCAGTTCTTC.

V usage is TRBV7-9 and J usage is TRBJ1-2; no reliable D call. The germline CDR1 and CDR2 sequences are SEHNR and FQNEAQ (reference sequence). The CDR3 is 13 residues long. Trimming pared 2 bases from V and 6 bases from J, leaving 10 bases between. CDR3 protein: CASSLLSVHGYTF. The CDR3 DNA reads as TGTGCCAGCAGCTTACTCAGTGTGCATGGCTACACCTTC.

The chain uses TRBV29-1 and TRBJ1-2; D remains ambiguous. The CDR3 length is 12 residues. Per the germline V gene, CDR1 is SQVTM and CDR2 is ANQGSEA. The germline V and J ends were trimmed by 6 bases and 2 bases, with 10 bases remaining between them. The CDR3 here is CSVADGNYGYTF. In DNA, the CDR3 is TGCAGCGTAGCGGACGGGAACTATGGCTACACCTTC.

V and J are TRBV4-1 and TRBJ1-2; no definite D call. This CDR3 is built from 12 residues. In germline, CDR1 is MGHRA, CDR2 YSYEKL. Trimming stripped 0 bases from V and 12 bases from J, with 11 bases between. The CDR3 here is CASSQDFPPDTF. CDR3 nucleotide sequence: TGCGCCAGCAGCCAAGATTTTCCCCCTGACACCTTC.

This chain joins TRBV5-1 and TRBJ1-4, with 7 bases identical to TRBD1. Germline V gene sequence: CDR1 SGHRS, CDR2 YFSETQ. This CDR3 has 14 residues. V lost 4 bases to trimming and J lost 6 bases; unmatched junction nucleotides: 6. This CDR3 reads CASSLGQVHEKLFF. CDR3 nucleotides: TGCGCCAGCAGCCTTGGACAGGTTCATGAAAAACTGTTTTTT.

V gene TRBV5-1 combines with J gene TRBJ2-2, with 8 bases fitting TRBD1. In germline, CDR1 is SGHRS, CDR2 YFSETQ. The CDR3 sequence is 14 residues long. V shed 1 base and J 7 bases; nucleotides not matched to a gene: 3. In nucleotides, the CDR3 is TGCGCCAGCAGCTTGCGGACAGGGAACGGGGAGCTGTTTTTT. Its translation: CASSLRTGNGELFF.

CDR3 nucleotide sequence: TGTGCCAGCAGTGAAGAGGGGGAATACTACGAGCAGTACTTC. This sequence encodes CASSEEGEYYEQYF. This chain links TRBV6-1 with TRBJ2-7; a possible D gene is TRBD1 (6 bases). The V end lost 1 base, the J end lost 3 bases, and 10 bases lay between the germline ends. The V gene's germline CDR1 is MNHNS and CDR2 SASEGT. The CDR3 loop spans 14 amino acids.